This TCR beta chain stems from a study of blood T cell repertoires in COVID-19. The wider study: Collection of acute and convalescent COVID-19 samples took place in the United States, Italy and Spain. PBMCs, B-cell-depleted T cells, or T cells were the source of the cDNA or gDNA that made up the material.

In the original workflow: Estimates of nucleated cell counts were drawn from the amplification of reference gene primers. TCRdb's table, derived via immunoSEQ multiplex PCR, lists solely in-frame clones and lacks some. Clonal size and the V and J genes are those of that table, whereas D and trimming came from the DNA. The data hold under 200,000 clones, with over 70% observed a single time. The sequence came from a woman between 65 and 79 years old who had recovered from COVID-19. The sequenced sample consisted of peripheral blood.

The CDR3 loop is CASTGRDRQETQYF. CDR3 sequence (DNA): TGTGCCAGCACCGGCAGGGACAGGCAAGAGACCCAGTACTTC. The J gene is TRBJ2-5, the V gene TRBV21-1; TRBD1 was called by the table and not checked on the DNA. TRBV21-1 has pseudogene status. CDR3 length: 14 residues.